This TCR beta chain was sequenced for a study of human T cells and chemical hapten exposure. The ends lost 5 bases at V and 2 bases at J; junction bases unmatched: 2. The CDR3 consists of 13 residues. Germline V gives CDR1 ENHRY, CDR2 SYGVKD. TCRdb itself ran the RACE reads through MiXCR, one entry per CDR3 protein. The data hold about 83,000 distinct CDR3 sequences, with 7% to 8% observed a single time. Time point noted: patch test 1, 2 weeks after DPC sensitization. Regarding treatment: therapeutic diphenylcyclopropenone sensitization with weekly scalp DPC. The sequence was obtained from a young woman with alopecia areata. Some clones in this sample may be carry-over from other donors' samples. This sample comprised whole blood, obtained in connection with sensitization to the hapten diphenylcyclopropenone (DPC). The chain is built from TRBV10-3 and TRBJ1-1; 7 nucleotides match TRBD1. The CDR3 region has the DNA TGTGCCATCAGTACAGGGGCAAACACTGAAGCTTTCTTT. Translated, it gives CAISTGANTEAFF.